The 9 T cell receptor beta chains below were found in one sample sequenced in a study of blood T cell repertoires in COVID-19. The method was immunoSEQ multiplex PCR; TCRdb's version includes in-frame clones alone and lacks a portion of them. The sample carries about 440,000 clones, about 92% recorded once. The sample taken for sequencing was PBMCs or T cells enriched from blood (not recorded which). The receptors shown here come from a young man who had recovered from COVID-19.

The chain joins TRBV13 to TRBJ2-6, with a possible D match to TRBD1 (6 bases). Germline V gives CDR1 PRHDT, CDR2 FYEKMQ (reference sequence). V lost 4 bases to trimming and J lost 0 bases, with 13 bases between them. This CDR3 contains 17 residues. The DNA of the CDR3 is TGTGCCAGCAGCTGGTTCCAGGGGCCCTCTGGGGCCAACGTCCTGACTTTC. Amino acids: CASSWFQGPSGANVLTF.

This clone was counted a single time. The chain employs TRBV19 and TRBJ2-1; TRBD1 agrees at 8 bases. V was clipped by 7 bases and J by 7 bases; unmatched bases: 9. The CDR3 is 14 amino acids. Per germline, CDR1 LNHDA and CDR2 SQIVND (reference sequence). The CDR3 loop reads CASTNGQGRNEQFF. CDR3 sequence (DNA): TGTGCCAGTACCAACGGACAGGGAAGAAATGAGCAGTTCTTC.

This rearrangement joins TRBV24-1 to TRBJ1-1; 7 positions match TRBD1. Per the germline V gene, CDR1 is KGHDR and CDR2 is SFDVKD. V lost 6 bases to trimming and J lost 1 base; unmatched junction nucleotides: 1. The CDR3 length is 13 residues. CDR3 DNA sequence: TGTGCCACCAGTCGACAGGGGAACACTGAAGCTTTCTTT. Protein: CATSRQGNTEAFF.

The chain combines TRBV11-2 with TRBJ2-1, with 11 bases that match TRBD2. Per germline, CDR1 SGHAT and CDR2 FQNNGV. The CDR3 has 17 residues. Unmatched junction bases numbered 7, after V lost 6 bases and J lost 0 bases. The DNA for the CDR3 is TGTGCCAGCAGACGTACTAGCGGGGGCAGCTCCTACAATGAGCAGTTCTTC. It is translated as CASRRTSGGSSYNEQFF.

The J gene is TRBJ1-3, the V gene TRBV25-1, with D possibly being TRBD1 (6 bases). Between the trimmed V and J ends, which lost 7 bases and 1 base, there was a span of 14 bases. CDR3 length: 15 residues. Germline V gene lookup returns CDR1 MGHDK and CDR2 SYGVNS. The CDR3 loop is CASTQGGRSGNTIYF. Written as DNA, the CDR3 is TGTGCCAGCACACAGGGTGGCCGATCTGGAAACACCATATATTTT.

The chain carries TRBV7-9 and TRBJ1-3; the D gene is possibly TRBD1 (6 bases). CDR1 and CDR2 from the germline V gene are SEHNR and FQNEAQ (reference sequence). The CDR3 spans 18 residues. V shed 5 bases and J shed 0 bases, with 20 bases lying between them. The CDR3, as DNA: TGTGCCAGCAGCGCCCTAGGGGGGGAACATTCCTCTGGAAACACCATATATTTT. This sequence encodes CASSALGGEHSSGNTIYF. The full variable domain, rest sourced from reference TRBV7-9 and TRBJ1-3, is DTGVSQNPRHKITKRGQNVTFRCDPISEHNRLYWYRQTLGQGPEFLTYFQNEAQLEKSRLLSDRFSAERPKGSFSTLEIQRTEQGDSAMYLCASSALGGEHSSGNTIYFGEGSWLTVV.

The V and J genes are TRBV11-2 and TRBJ2-7, with 14 bases lining up with TRBD2. The CDR3 sequence is 15 residues long. Germline V gene lookup returns CDR1 SGHAT and CDR2 FQNNGV. With V trimmed by 5 bases and J by 5 bases, 5 bases remained unmatched. The CDR3 spells CASSPRTSGGHEQYF. DNA for the CDR3: TGTGCCAGCAGCCCGCGGACTAGCGGGGGGCACGAGCAGTACTTC.

The chain is built from TRBV29-1 and TRBJ1-1; possible D gene TRBD1, 6 bases. Trimming removed 7 bases from V and 1 base from J, with 13 bases in between. Germline V gene sequence: CDR1 SQVTM, CDR2 ANQGSEA. There are 13 residues in the CDR3. The CDR3, as DNA: TGCAGCGGGCGGGTGGGGGCGAACACTGAAGCTTTCTTT. It is translated as CSGRVGANTEAFF.

The chain combines TRBV6-5 with TRBJ2-1; possible D gene TRBD2, 6 bases. The length of the CDR3 is 14 residues. The V and J ends lost 7 bases and 4 bases respectively, with 14 bases between them. Germline values: CDR1 MNHEY, CDR2 SVGAGI. The CDR3, as DNA: TGTGCCAGCAACGTTAACGGGGGTTACAATGAGCAGTTCTTC. This gives the protein CASNVNGGYNEQFF.